The rows below give T cell receptor beta chains drawn from one sample of a study of T cells after yellow fever vaccination. TCRdb called the 5' RACE reads again in MiXCR, with one record for every CDR3 protein. The sample yields 300,000 to 350,000 distinct CDR3 sequences, 7% to 9% seen once. The specimen comprised PBMCs, sampled roughly seven weeks after the first yellow fever vaccination. Every receptor here comes from a man aged 18 to 29 who received the YFV17D yellow fever vaccine. Both conserved end residues are part of each CDR3. The D gene is left open where the match is weak. Clone size is given for some rows only: seen once, a few or many times, or a class if the clone is expanded.

v_gene	j_gene	abundance	d_gene	CDR3nt	CDR3aa
TRBV6-2/TRBV6-3	TRBJ2-7	many	NA	TGTGCCAGCAGACCCCCAACGGGAGCGAACGAGCAGTACTTC	CASRPPTGANEQYF
TRBV7-2	TRBJ1-2	few	NA	TGTGCCAGCAGCTCGCGGACAAGCCCCAACTATGGCTACACCTTC	CASSSRTSPNYGYTF
TRBV7-9	TRBJ2-7	many	TRBD1	TGTGCCAGCGGACCCGGACAGGTAGGAACCGAGCAGTACTTC	CASGPGQVGTEQYF
TRBV5-1	TRBJ2-7	NA	NA	TGCGCCAGCAGCTTGGCCCGCGATTCAACGGCCGGGGGGCGGTTTCGCGAGCAGTACTTC	CASSLARDSTAGGRFREQYF
TRBV5-1	TRBJ1-5	few	NA	TGCGCCAGCAGAGAAGGGCCCTATAGCAATCAGCCCCAGCATTTT	CASREGPYSNQPQHF
TRBV6-2/TRBV6-3	TRBJ1-5	NA	NA	TGTGCCAGCAGTCTACCCGCTTCGGGGGGCAGAGGCAATCAGCCCCAGCATTTT	CASSLPASGGRGNQPQHF
TRBV7-6	TRBJ2-7	few	NA	TGTGCCAGCAGCCCAAGAGGGGGAGGGGACGAGCAGTACTTC	CASSPRGGGDEQYF
TRBV7-2	TRBJ2-3	NA	NA	TGTGCCAGCAGCTTAGTCTGGGGAGCCTCAGATACGCAGTATTTT	CASSLVWGASDTQYF
TRBV20-1	TRBJ1-5	few	NA	TGCAGTGCTAGAGAAAGTCTAAGGCCCCAGCATTTT	CSARESLRPQHF
TRBV4-3	TRBJ2-3	NA	TRBD2	TGCGCCAGCAGCCCTAGTGCGGGGGTTCAAGATACGCAGTATTTT	CASSPSAGVQDTQYF
TRBV7-3	TRBJ2-5	many	NA	TGTGCCAGCAGCTTAGGATCACGCGGGGCCCAGTACTTC	CASSLGSRGAQYF
TRBV4-2	TRBJ2-5	few	TRBD2	TGTGCCAGCAGCCAAGGGCAGGGCGGACTAGCCCAGGAGACCCAGTACTTC	CASSQGQGGLAQETQYF
TRBV4-2	TRBJ2-3	NA	NA	TGTTCCAGCAGCCAAGCGGGTAGGGATACGCAGTATTTT	CSSSQAGRDTQYF
TRBV10-3	TRBJ2-7	NA	NA	TGTGCCATCAGTGAAGGGGCAGGGTTCGAGCAGTACTTC	CAISEGAGFEQYF
TRBV11-2	TRBJ2-3	NA	TRBD2	TGTGCCAGCAGCTCCCCATATGGGGGGGGTAGAGCAGATACGCAGTATTTT	CASSSPYGGGRADTQYF
TRBV7-9	TRBJ2-3	few	TRBD2	TGTGCCAGCAGCTCTAGCGGGGCGGTGAGCACAGATACGCAGTATTTT	CASSSSGAVSTDTQYF
TRBV11-2	TRBJ2-1	many	TRBD2	TGTGCCAGCAGCGACTGGACTAGCGGGGGGGCAAAAGATGAGCAGTTCTTC	CASSDWTSGGAKDEQFF
TRBV10-3	TRBJ2-5	few	NA	TGTGCCAGGATACCTAGCGAAGAGACCCAGTACTTC	CARIPSEETQYF
TRBV4-1	TRBJ2-7	many	NA	TGCGCCAGCAGCCTGGACGGGACCTACGAGCAGTACTTC	CASSLDGTYEQYF
TRBV4-3	TRBJ1-2	NA	NA	TGCGCCAGCAGCCAAGAGCGGCTAGGCTATGGCTACACCTTC	CASSQERLGYGYTF
TRBV4-1	TRBJ2-5	NA	TRBD2	TGCGCCAGCAGCCAACCCAGGACTAGCCAAAAGACCCAGTACTTC	CASSQPRTSQKTQYF
TRBV7-9	TRBJ1-2	NA	TRBD1	TGTGCCAGCAGCCGAGGGGGCGCCTATGGCTACACCTTC	CASSRGGAYGYTF
TRBV4-1	TRBJ2-1	NA	TRBD2	TGCGCCAGCAGCCGAACCGGGGGGGCCTTATACAATGAGCAGTTCTTC	CASSRTGGALYNEQFF
TRBV7-3	TRBJ1-6	NA	NA	TGTGCCAGCGGCCGGAGGGTAAATAATTCACCCCTCCACTTT	CASGRRVNNSPLHF
TRBV18	TRBJ2-5	NA	NA	TGTGCCAGCTCACCCTTCACCCGGGGGGAGACCCAGTACTTC	CASSPFTRGETQYF
TRBV5-6	TRBJ2-5	few	NA	TGTGCCAGCAGCCGGGTGTGGACCCCCCCCTACTTC	CASSRVWTPPYF
TRBV30	TRBJ1-1	NA	NA	TGTGCCTGGAGTCTTCGGAGGACTGAAGCTTTCTTT	CAWSLRRTEAFF
TRBV6-5	TRBJ1-6	NA	NA	TGTGCCAGCAGTTACGCCAGGCTCTATAATTCACCCCTCCACTTT	CASSYARLYNSPLHF
TRBV5-1	TRBJ1-1	NA	TRBD1	TGCGCCAGCAGCCCACGGGGGGGACAGGGCCGAACAGGGAACACTGAAGCTTTCTTT	CASSPRGGQGRTGNTEAFF
TRBV4-1	TRBJ1-2	NA	NA	TGCGCCAGCAGCCAAGATTTCACAGGGATTAACTATGGCTACACCTTC	CASSQDFTGINYGYTF
TRBV20-1	TRBJ1-1	few	NA	TGCAGTGCTAGAGATCCCAGGGGCTCTTGGAACACTGAAGCTTTCTTT	CSARDPRGSWNTEAFF
TRBV13	TRBJ2-7	NA	NA	TGTGCCAGCGGGCCCGGGGTTCAGTCTTCATCGACCTACGAGCAGTACTTC	CASGPGVQSSSTYEQYF
TRBV25-1	TRBJ2-5	NA	TRBD2	TGTGCCAGCAGTGAATACGGGGGGGTGGGCGAGACCCAGTACTTC	CASSEYGGVGETQYF